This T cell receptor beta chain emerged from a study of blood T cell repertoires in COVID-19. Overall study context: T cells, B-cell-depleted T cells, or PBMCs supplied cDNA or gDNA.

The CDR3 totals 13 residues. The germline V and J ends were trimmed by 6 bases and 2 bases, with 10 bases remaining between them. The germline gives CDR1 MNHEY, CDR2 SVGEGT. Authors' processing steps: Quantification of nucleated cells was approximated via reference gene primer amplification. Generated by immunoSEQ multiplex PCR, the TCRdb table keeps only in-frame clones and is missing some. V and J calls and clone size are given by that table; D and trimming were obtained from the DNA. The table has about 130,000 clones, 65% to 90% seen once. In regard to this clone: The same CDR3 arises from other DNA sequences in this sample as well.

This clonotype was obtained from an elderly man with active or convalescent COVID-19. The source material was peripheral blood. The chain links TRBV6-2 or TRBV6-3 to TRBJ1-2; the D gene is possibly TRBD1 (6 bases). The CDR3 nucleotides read TGTGCCAGCAGCCTCCAGGGGAACTATGGCTACACCTTC. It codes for CASSLQGNYGYTF.